This TCR beta chain was retrieved from a study of shared clonotypes between healthy human individuals. The wider study: CD4 naive and CD4 memory each took three plates per donor, while CD8 naive took two and CD8 memory one.

This clone was observed a single time. Its antigen is undetermined. CD8 cells regarded as naive lacked CD45RO, were positively chosen for CCR7, and omitted terminally differentiated effector memory CD45RA+ cells. With 0 bases clipped from V and 5 bases from J, the junction kept 6 bases outside the gene matches. Germline V CDR1 and CDR2: SGHNT, YYREEE (reference sequence). The CDR3 totals 15 residues. This table comes from immunoSEQ multiplex PCR, and its TCRdb copy is limited to in-frame clones, with some not included. Of a few hundred thousand clones listed, around 95% are singletons. Study results and limitations: It was observed that roughly 5% of naive CD4 clonotypes were shared across several donors.

The TCR originated in a woman under 40 in good health. The sample comprised naive CD8+ T cells sorted from blood. J is TRBJ2-5 and V is TRBV5-4; TRBD1 matches at 8 bases. In nucleotides, the CDR3 is TGTGCCAGCAGCTTGGGGACAGGGACTGGGGAGACCCAGTACTTC. This encodes CASSLGTGTGETQYF.